This note documents a single T cell receptor (beta chain) sequence. The antigen is not known. CDR3 length: 16 amino acids. Per the germline V gene, CDR1 is SQVTM and CDR2 is ANQGSEA. Trimming took 7 bases from V and 3 from J, leaving 23 bases between them. Libraries were prepared by immunoSEQ multiplex PCR; TCRdb keeps only in-frame clonotypes and omits some of them. The profile shows about 510,000 clones, 75% to 85% of them singletons. This sample was included in a study of shared clonotypes between healthy human individuals. Study summary: The cohort comprised a couple of women and a few men. Their ages spanned 18 to 49 years. Points from the study as a whole: Tissues were not sampled, only blood, and their repertoires likely differ.

The donors were all Caucasian adults (living in Nashville, Tennessee). Unsorted material relied on some 90 million PBMCs as the source of genomic DNA. The origin of this receptor is a woman aged 40 to 55 in good health. Some clones in this sample may be carry-over from other donors' samples. The sequenced material came from PBMCs. V is TRBV29-1 and J is TRBJ2-3, with D possibly matching TRBD1 (6 bases). CDR3 nucleotides: TGCAGCGCTACAGGGATCACCTTCCACTCGACAGATACGCAGTATTTT. This codes for CSATGITFHSTDTQYF.